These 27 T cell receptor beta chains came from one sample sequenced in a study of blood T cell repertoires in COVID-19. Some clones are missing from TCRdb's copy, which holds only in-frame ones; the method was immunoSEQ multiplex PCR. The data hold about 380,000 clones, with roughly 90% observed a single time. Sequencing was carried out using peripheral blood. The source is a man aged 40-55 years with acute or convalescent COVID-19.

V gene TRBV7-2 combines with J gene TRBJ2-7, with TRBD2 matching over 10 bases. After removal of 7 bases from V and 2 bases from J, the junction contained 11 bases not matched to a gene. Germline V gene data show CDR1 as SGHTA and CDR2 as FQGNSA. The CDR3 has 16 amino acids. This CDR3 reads CASTQERTSGTYEQYF. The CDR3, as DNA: TGTGCCAGCACCCAGGAAAGGACTAGCGGCACCTACGAGCAGTACTTC.

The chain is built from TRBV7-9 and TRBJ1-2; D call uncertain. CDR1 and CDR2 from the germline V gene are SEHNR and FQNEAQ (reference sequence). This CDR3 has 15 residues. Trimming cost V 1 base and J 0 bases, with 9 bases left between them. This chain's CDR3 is CASSLGASPNYGYTF. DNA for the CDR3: TGTGCCAGCAGCTTAGGAGCTAGCCCTAACTATGGCTACACCTTC.

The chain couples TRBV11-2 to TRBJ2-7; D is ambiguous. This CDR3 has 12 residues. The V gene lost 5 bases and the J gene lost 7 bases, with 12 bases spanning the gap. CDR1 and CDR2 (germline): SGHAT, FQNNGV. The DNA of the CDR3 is TGTGCCAGCAGCCCCAGATTTTTAGAGCAGTACTTC. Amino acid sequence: CASSPRFLEQYF.

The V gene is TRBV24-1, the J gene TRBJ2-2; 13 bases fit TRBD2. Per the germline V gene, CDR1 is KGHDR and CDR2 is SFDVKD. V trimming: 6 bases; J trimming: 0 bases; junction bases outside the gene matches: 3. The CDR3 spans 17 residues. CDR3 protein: CATSPGLAGSNTGELFF. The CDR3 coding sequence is TGTGCCACCAGTCCGGGACTAGCGGGATCGAACACCGGGGAGCTGTTTTTT.

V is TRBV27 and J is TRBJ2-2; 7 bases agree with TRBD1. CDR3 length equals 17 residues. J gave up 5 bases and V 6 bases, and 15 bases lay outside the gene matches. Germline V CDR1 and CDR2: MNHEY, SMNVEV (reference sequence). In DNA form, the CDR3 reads TGTGCCAGCAGCCATACAAAAGACAGGGCTCAAACCGGGGAGCTGTTTTTT. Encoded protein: CASSHTKDRAQTGELFF.

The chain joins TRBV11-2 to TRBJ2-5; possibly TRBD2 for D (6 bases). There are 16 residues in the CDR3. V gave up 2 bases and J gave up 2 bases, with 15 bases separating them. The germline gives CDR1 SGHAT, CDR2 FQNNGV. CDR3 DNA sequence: TGTGCCAGCAGCTTACATTTCTTGGCGGGGCAAGAGACCCAGTACTTC. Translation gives CASSLHFLAGQETQYF.

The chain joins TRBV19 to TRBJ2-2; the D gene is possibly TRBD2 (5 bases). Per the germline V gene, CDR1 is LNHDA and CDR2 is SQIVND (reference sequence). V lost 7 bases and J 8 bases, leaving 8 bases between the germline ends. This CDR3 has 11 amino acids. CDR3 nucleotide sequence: TGTGCCAGTACTCGGGGTGGGGAGCTGTTTTTT. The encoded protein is CASTRGGELFF.

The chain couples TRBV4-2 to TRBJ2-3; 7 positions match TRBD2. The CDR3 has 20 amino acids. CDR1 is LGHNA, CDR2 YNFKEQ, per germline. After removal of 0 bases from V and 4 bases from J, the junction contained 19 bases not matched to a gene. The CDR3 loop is CASSQELRSASGRGADTQYF. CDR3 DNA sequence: TGTGCCAGCAGCCAAGAACTGCGAAGCGCTAGCGGACGGGGCGCAGATACGCAGTATTTT.

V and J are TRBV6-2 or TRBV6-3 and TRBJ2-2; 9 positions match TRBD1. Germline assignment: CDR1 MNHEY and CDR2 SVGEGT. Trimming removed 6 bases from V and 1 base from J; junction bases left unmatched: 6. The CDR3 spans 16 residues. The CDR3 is CASSDRDRVNTGELFF. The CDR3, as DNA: TGTGCCAGCAGCGATAGGGACAGGGTGAACACCGGGGAGCTGTTTTTT.

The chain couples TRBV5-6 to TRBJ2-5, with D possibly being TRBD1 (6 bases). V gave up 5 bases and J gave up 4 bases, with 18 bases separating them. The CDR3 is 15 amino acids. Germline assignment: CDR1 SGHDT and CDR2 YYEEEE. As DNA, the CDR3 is TGTGCCAGCAGTCCCGACAGGCGCCTTGGAGAGACCCAGTACTTC. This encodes CASSPDRRLGETQYF. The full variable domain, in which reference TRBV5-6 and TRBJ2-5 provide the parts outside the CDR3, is DAGVTQSPTHLIKTRGQQVTLRCSPKSGHDTVSWYQQALGQGPQFIFQYYEEEERQRGNFPDRFSGHQFPNYSSELNVNALLLGDSALYLCASSPDRRLGETQYFGPGTRLLVL.

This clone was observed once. CDR3 DNA sequence: TGCGCCAGCAGCTTGGCCGGCGGGATAAGGTACACTGAAGCTTTCTTT. Amino acids: CASSLAGGIRYTEAFF. V and J are TRBV5-1 and TRBJ1-1; D is unclear. The CDR3 contains 16 residues. V gave up 0 bases and J gave up 3 bases, with 15 bases separating them. The germline V gene encodes CDR1 SGHRS and CDR2 YFSETQ.

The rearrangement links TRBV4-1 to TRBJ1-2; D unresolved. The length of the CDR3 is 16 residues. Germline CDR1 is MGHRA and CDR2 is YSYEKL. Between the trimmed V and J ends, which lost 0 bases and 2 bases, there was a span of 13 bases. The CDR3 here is CASSQEVGSTNYGYTF. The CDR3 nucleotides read TGCGCCAGCAGCCAAGAAGTGGGCAGCACCAACTATGGCTACACCTTC.

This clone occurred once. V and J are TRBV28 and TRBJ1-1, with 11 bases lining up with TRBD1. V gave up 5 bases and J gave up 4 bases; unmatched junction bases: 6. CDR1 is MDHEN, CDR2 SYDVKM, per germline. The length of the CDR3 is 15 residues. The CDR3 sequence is CASSPLGQGVTEAFF. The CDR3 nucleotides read TGTGCCAGCAGTCCCCTGGGACAGGGGGTCACTGAAGCTTTCTTT.

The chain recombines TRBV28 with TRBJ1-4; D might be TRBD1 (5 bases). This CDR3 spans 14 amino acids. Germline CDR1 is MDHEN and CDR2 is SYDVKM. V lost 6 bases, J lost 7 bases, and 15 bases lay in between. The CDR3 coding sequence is TGTGCCAGCAGCCATCAGGGTATGGGTGAAAAACTGTTTTTT. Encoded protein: CASSHQGMGEKLFF.

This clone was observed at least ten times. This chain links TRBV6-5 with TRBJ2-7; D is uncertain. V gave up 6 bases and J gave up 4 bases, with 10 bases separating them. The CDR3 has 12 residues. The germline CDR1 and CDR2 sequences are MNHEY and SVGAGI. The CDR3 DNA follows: TGTGCCAGCAGCCCAGGTCGGTACGAGCAGTACTTC. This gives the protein CASSPGRYEQYF.

The CDR3 nucleotides are TGTGCCAGCAGTTTATCGGGGGGAGAATCAAAGAGGGGCTACACCTTC. It specifies CASSLSGGESKRGYTF. The chain carries TRBV27 and TRBJ1-2, with D possibly matching TRBD1 (5 bases). In germline, CDR1 is MNHEY, CDR2 SMNVEV (reference sequence). CDR3 length: 16 residues. The V end was cut by 0 bases, the J end by 8 bases, with 19 bases between.

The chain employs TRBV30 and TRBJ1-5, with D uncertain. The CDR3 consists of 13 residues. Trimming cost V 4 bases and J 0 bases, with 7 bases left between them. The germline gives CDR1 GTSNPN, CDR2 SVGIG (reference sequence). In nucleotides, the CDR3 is TGTGCCTGGACCAAAAATAGCAATCAGCCCCAGCATTTT. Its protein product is CAWTKNSNQPQHF.

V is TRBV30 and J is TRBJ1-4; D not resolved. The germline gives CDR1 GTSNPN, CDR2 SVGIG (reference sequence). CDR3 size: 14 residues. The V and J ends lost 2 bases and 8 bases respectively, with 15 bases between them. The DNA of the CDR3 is TGTGCCTGGAGTATAGGGAGATTTGGGGAAAAACTGTTTTTT. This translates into CAWSIGRFGEKLFF. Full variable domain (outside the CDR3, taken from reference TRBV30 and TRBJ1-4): SQTIHQWPATLVQPVGSPLSLECTVEGTSNPNLYWYRQAAGRGLQLLFYSVGIGQISSEVPQNLSASRPQDRQFILSSKKLLLSDSGFYLCAWSIGRFGEKLFFGSGTQLSVL.

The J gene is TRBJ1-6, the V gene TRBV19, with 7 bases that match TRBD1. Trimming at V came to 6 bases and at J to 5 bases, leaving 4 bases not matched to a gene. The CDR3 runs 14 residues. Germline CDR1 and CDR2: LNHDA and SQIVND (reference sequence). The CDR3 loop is CASRLGQNNSPLHF. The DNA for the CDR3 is TGTGCCAGTAGACTGGGACAGAATAATTCACCCCTCCACTTT.

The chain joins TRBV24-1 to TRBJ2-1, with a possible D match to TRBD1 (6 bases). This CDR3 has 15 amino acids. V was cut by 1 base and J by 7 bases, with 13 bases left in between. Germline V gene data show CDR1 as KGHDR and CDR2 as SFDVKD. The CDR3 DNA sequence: TGTGCCACCAGTGATTTCCGACGGGACACGAATGAGCAGTTCTTC. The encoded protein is CATSDFRRDTNEQFF.

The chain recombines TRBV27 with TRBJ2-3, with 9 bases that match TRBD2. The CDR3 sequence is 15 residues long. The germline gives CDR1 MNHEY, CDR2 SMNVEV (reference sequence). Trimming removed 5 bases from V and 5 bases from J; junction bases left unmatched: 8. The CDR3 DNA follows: TGTGCCAGCAGTCTAGCGGGACTGCGCGGAGATACGCAGTATTTT. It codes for CASSLAGLRGDTQYF.

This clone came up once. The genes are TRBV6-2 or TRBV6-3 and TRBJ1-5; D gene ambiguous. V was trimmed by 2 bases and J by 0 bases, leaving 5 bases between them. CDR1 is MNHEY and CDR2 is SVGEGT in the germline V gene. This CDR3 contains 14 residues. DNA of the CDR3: TGTGCCAGCAGTTACCAGTTTAGCAATCAGCCCCAGCATTTT. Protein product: CASSYQFSNQPQHF.

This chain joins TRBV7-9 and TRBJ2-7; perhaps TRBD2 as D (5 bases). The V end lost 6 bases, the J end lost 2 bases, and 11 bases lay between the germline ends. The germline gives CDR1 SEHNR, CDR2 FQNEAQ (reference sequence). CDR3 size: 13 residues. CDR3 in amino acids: CASRLDGTYEQYF. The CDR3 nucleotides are TGTGCCAGCAGGCTCGACGGGACCTACGAGCAGTACTTC.

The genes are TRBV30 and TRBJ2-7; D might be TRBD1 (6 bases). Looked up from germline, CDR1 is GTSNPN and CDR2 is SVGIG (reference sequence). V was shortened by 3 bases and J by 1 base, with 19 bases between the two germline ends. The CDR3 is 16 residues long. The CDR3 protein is CAWSVQTQGWSYEQYF. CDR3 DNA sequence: TGTGCCTGGAGCGTTCAGACACAGGGCTGGTCCTACGAGCAGTACTTC.

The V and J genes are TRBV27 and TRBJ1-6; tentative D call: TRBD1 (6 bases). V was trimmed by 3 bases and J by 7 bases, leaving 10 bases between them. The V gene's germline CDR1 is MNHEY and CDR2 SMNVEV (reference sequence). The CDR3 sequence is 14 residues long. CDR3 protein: CASSFRQENSPLHF. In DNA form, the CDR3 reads TGTGCCAGCAGTTTTCGACAGGAAAATTCACCCCTCCACTTT.

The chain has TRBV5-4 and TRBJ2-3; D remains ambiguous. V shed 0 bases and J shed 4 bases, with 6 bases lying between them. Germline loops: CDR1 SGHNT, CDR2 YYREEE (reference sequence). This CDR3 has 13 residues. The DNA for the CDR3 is TGTGCCAGCAGCTTGGCCCGAGCAGATACGCAGTATTTT. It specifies CASSLARADTQYF.

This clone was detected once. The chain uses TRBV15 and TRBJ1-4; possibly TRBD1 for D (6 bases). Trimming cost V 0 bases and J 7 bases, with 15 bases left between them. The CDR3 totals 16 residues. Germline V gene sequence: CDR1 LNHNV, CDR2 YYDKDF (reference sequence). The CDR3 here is CATSRDQRQAFEKLFF. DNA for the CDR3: TGTGCCACCAGCAGAGATCAAAGACAGGCTTTTGAAAAACTGTTTTTT.